The entry below describes one T cell receptor (beta chain). Profiling relied on immunoSEQ multiplex PCR, and the TCRdb table lists in-frame clones only, not all of them. The sample contains about 200,000 clones, about 88% of which appear only once. This sample is part of a study of blood T cell repertoires in COVID-19. For the study at large: COVID-19 samples, acute and convalescent, were from the United States, Italy and Spain.

Losses at the gene ends were 3 bases for V and 3 bases for J; bases not matched to a gene: 1. CDR3 length equals 15 residues. Germline values: CDR1 SGDLS, CDR2 YYNGEE. Sequencing was carried out using peripheral blood. V is TRBV9 and J is TRBJ2-1; TRBD2 matches at 12 bases. The receptor comes from a woman aged 50 to 60 with COVID-19, enrolled during active disease. The CDR3 DNA reads as TGTGCCAGCAGCGGGACTAGCGGGAACTACAATGAGCAGTTCTTC. This translates into CASSGTSGNYNEQFF. The whole variable domain, filled in from reference TRBV9 and TRBJ2-1, reads DSGVTQTPKHLITATGQRVTLRCSPRSGDLSVYWYQQSLDQGLQFLIQYYNGEERAKGNILERFSAQQFPDLHSELNLSSLELGDSALYFCASSGTSGNYNEQFFGPGTRLTVL.